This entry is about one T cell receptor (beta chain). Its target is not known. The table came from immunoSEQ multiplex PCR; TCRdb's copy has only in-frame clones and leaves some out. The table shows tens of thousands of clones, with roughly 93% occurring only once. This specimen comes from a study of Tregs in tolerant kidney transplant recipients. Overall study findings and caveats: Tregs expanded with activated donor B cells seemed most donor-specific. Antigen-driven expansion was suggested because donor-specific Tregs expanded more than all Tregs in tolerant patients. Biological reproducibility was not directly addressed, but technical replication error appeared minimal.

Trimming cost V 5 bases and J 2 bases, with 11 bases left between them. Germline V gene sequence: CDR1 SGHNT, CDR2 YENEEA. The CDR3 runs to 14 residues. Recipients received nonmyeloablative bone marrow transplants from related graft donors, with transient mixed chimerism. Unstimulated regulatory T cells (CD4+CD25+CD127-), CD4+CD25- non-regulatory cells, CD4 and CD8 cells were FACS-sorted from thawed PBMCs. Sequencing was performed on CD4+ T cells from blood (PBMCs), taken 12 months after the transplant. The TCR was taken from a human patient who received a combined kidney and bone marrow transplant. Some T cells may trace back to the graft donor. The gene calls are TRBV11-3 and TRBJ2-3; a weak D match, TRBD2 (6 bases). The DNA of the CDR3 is TGTGCCAGCAGCCCCTGGGAGGCCACAGATACGCAGTATTTT. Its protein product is CASSPWEATDTQYF.